Each of the 11 T cell receptor beta chains below was sequenced from the same sample in a study of regulatory T cells. No cognate antigen is known for these TCRs. Primers: 52 TRBV forward and 13 TRBJ reverse. Profiled with immunoSEQ multiplex PCR; TCRdb holds only in-frame clones, not every one. The sample includes about 23,000 clones, roughly 90% seen only once; the top ten take roughly 1.3%. Study-level results: Hydrophobic residues at CDR3 positions 6 and 7 were enriched in conventional CD4+ T cells of CD3G-deficient patients.

Sequenced input: conventional CD4+ T cells sorted from blood. These receptors all stem from a child younger than 18 with CD3G deficiency.

The J gene is TRBJ2-7, the V gene TRBV28, with 7 bases aligning to TRBD2. Germline loops: CDR1 MDHEN, CDR2 SYDVKM. This CDR3 is built from 14 residues. The V segment lost 6 bases and the J segment 2 bases; nucleotides outside the gene matches: 7. The CDR3 nucleotides read TGTGCCAGCAGCGGACGGGGGGAGGCCTACGAGCAGTACTTC. This translates into CASSGRGEAYEQYF.

This clone was recorded only once. The V call is TRBV6-5, the J call TRBJ2-7, with 7 positions matching TRBD1. The CDR3 spans 14 residues. The ends lost 4 bases at V and 2 bases at J; junction bases unmatched: 5. Germline V gene data show CDR1 as MNHEY and CDR2 as SVGAGI. The CDR3 here is CASSFRQGPYEQYF. The CDR3 DNA follows: TGTGCCAGCAGTTTTCGACAGGGACCCTACGAGCAGTACTTC.

This clone showed up just a few times. The chain couples TRBV7-9 to TRBJ1-4; TRBD1 is a possible D gene (5 bases). Germline lookup yields CDR1 SEHNR and CDR2 FQNEAQ (reference sequence). V lost 4 bases and J 3 bases, leaving 12 bases between the germline ends. CDR3 length: 15 residues. CDR3 sequence reads: CASSYDSRPNEKLFF. The CDR3 DNA sequence: TGTGCCAGCAGCTATGACAGTCGTCCTAATGAAAAACTGTTTTTT.

This clone was recorded only once. The V and J genes are TRBV27 and TRBJ2-4; no firm D call. CDR1 is MNHEY and CDR2 is SMNVEV in the germline V gene (reference sequence). V lost 8 bases and J 15 bases, leaving 11 bases between the germline ends. The CDR3 covers 9 residues. CDR3 coding DNA: TGTGCCAGCGCCCCCCTTTGGTACTTC. It encodes CASAPLWYF.

The CDR3 region is CASSGYWSGAGANVLTF. The CDR3 bases are TGTGCCAGCAGTGGTTACTGGTCAGGGGCTGGGGCCAACGTCCTGACTTTC. The chain has TRBV6-1 and TRBJ2-6; D might be TRBD1 (6 bases). Germline CDR1 is MNHNS and CDR2 is SASEGT. Trimming took off 4 bases at V and 2 bases at J, with 15 bases between the two ends. The length of the CDR3 is 17 residues.

The chain recombines TRBV11-2 with TRBJ2-2; weak D call: TRBD2 (6 bases). CDR3 size: 16 residues. Trimming took 1 base from V and 5 from J, leaving 14 bases between them. Germline CDR1 reads SGHAT; CDR2 reads FQNNGV. The DNA of the CDR3 is TGTGCCAGCAGCTTAGTGTTCCAGGGAGGTACCGGGGAGCTGTTTTTT. It yields the protein CASSLVFQGGTGELFF.

This rearrangement joins TRBV7-9 to TRBJ2-2, with 10 bases matching TRBD1. V lost 5 bases, J lost 12 bases, and 15 bases stayed unmatched. This CDR3 has 16 amino acids. From germline, CDR1 is SEHNR and CDR2 FQNEAQ (reference sequence). The CDR3 DNA is TGTGCCAGCAGCCCGGGACAGGGGCCTAGAAATGAGCAGCTGTTTTTT. Protein product: CASSPGQGPRNEQLFF.

The gene calls are TRBV30 and TRBJ2-5, with D unclear. V was shortened by 6 bases and J by 5 bases, with 16 bases between the two germline ends. CDR3 length: 13 residues. Germline V CDR1 and CDR2: GTSNPN, SVGIG (reference sequence). CDR3 residues: CACTKDNRETQYF. CDR3 nucleotide sequence: TGTGCCTGTACTAAAGACAATCGGGAGACCCAGTACTTC. The variable domain in full, completed from reference TRBV30 and TRBJ2-5, reads SQTIHQWPATLVQPVGSPLSLECTVEGTSNPNLYWYRQAAGRGLQLLFYSVGIGQISSEVPQNLSASRPQDRQFILSSKKLLLSDSGFYLCACTKDNRETQYFGPGTRLLVL.

The chain has TRBV7-9 and TRBJ2-5; D possibly corresponds to TRBD1 (6 bases). Germline-derived CDR1 and CDR2 are SEHNR and FQNEAQ (reference sequence). The CDR3 is 16 amino acids. The V and J ends lost 1 base and 2 bases respectively, with 14 bases between them. CDR3 coding DNA: TGTGCCAGCAGCTTAGGGGGGCCAAAGAGGCAAGAGACCCAGTACTTC. Protein sequence: CASSLGGPKRQETQYF.

J is TRBJ2-1 and V is TRBV5-1; D possibly corresponds to TRBD1 (6 bases). This CDR3 region has 15 residues. V dropped 0 bases and J dropped 8 bases, with 15 bases sitting between them. Germline V lookup: CDR1 SGHRS, CDR2 YFSETQ. CDR3 sequence: CASSLETIGGHEQFF. The CDR3 DNA reads as TGCGCCAGCAGCTTGGAGACTATTGGGGGCCATGAGCAGTTCTTC.

In this sample, this clone turned up once. The chain links TRBV28 to TRBJ2-5; D is ambiguous. Germline CDR1 MDHEN, CDR2 SYDVKM. Trimming removed 2 bases at V and 0 bases at J, with 7 bases between. The CDR3 sequence is 14 residues long. The CDR3: CASSLHTHQETQYF. The CDR3 bases are TGTGCCAGCAGTTTACATACCCACCAAGAGACCCAGTACTTC.